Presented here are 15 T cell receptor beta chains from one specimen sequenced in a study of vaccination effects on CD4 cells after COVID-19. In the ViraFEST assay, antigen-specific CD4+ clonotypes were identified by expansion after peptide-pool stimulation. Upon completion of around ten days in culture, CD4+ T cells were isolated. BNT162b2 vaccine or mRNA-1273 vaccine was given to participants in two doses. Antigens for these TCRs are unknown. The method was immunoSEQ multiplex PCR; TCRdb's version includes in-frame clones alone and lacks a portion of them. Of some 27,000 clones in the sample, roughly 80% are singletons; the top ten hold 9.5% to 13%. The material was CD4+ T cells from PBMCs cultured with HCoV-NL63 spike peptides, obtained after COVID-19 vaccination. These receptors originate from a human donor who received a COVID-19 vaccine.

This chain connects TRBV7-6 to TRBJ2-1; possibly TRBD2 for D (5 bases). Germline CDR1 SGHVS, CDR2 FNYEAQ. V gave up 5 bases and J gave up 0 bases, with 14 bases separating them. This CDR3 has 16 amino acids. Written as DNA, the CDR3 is TGTGCCAGCAGCCCCAGGAGCGGCCACTCCTACAATGAGCAGTTCTTC. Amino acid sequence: CASSPRSGHSYNEQFF.

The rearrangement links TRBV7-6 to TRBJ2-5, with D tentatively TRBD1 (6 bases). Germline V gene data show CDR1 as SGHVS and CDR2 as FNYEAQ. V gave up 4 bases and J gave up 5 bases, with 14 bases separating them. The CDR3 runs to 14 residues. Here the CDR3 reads CASSSGGGGETQYF. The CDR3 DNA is TGTGCCAGCAGCTCCGGTGGGGGCGGGGAGACCCAGTACTTC.

The CDR3 here is CASSLTASGRNTGELFF. CDR3 DNA sequence: TGTGCCAGCTCACTTACAGCTAGCGGGAGGAACACCGGGGAGCTGTTTTTT. The chain is built from TRBV18 and TRBJ2-2; 10 positions match TRBD2. Germline loops: CDR1 KGHSH, CDR2 LQKENI. The CDR3 has 17 residues. The ends lost 4 bases at V and 1 base at J; junction bases unmatched: 6.

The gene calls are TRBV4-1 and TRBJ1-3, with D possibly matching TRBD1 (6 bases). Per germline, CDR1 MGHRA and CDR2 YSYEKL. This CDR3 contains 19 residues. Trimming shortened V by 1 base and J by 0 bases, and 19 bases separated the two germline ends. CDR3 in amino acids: CASSQVRRRGPVSGNTIYF. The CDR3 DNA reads TGCGCCAGCAGCCAAGTTCGGCGCAGGGGACCTGTCTCTGGAAACACCATATATTTT.

CDR3 sequence (DNA): TGTGCCAGCAGTTCCGAGGCCGGGGAGCTGTTTTTT. Amino acids: CASSSEAGELFF. This chain joins TRBV6-6 and TRBJ2-2; D remains unclear. The length of the CDR3 is 12 residues. The ends were cut back, 4 bases at V and 6 bases at J, with 6 bases in the middle. Germline assignment: CDR1 MNHNY and CDR2 SVGAGI (reference sequence).

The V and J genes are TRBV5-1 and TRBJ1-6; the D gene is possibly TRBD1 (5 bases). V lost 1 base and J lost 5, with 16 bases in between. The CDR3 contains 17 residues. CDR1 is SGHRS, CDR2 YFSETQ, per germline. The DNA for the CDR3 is TGCGCCAGCAGCTTGAAGATGTGGGGGGAGCATAATTCACCCCTCCACTTT. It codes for CASSLKMWGEHNSPLHF.

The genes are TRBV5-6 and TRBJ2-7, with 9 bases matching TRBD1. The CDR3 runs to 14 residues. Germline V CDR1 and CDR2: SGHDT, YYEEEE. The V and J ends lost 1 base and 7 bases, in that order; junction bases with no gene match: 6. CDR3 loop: CASSLTGGSREQYF. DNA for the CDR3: TGTGCCAGCAGCTTGACAGGGGGCTCTCGGGAGCAGTACTTC.

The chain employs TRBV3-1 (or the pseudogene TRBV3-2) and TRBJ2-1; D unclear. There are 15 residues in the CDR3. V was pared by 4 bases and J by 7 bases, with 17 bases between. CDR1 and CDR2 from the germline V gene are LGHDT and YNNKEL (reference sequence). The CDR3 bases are TGTGCCAGCAGCCGTGAGCCCGAGCCTCCAAATGAGCAGTTCTTC. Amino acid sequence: CASSREPEPPNEQFF.

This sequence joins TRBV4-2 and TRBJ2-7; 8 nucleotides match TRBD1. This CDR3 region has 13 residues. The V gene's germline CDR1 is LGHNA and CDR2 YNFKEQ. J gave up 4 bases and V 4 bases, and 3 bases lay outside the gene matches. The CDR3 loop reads CASSPDRGYEQYF. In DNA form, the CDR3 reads TGTGCCAGCAGCCCCGACAGGGGTTACGAGCAGTACTTC.

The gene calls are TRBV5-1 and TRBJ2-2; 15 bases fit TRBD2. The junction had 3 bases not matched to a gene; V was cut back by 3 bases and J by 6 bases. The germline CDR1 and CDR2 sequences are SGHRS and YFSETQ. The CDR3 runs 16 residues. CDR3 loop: CASSWTSGGVAGELFF. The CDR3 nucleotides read TGCGCCAGCAGCTGGACTAGCGGGGGGGTCGCCGGGGAGCTGTTTTTT.

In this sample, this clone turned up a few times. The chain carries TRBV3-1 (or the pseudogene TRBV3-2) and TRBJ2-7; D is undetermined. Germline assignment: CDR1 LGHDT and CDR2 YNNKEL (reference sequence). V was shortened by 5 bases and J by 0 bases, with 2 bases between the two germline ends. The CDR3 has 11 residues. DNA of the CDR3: TGTGCCAGCAGCGTCTCCTACGAGCAGTACTTC. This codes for CASSVSYEQYF.

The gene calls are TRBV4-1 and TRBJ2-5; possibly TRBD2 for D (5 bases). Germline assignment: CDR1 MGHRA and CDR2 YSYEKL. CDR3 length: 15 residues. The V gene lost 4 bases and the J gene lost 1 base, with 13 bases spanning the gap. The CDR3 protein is CASSRLTRGQETQYF. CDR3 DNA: TGCGCCAGCAGCCGGCTAACTAGAGGCCAAGAGACCCAGTACTTC.

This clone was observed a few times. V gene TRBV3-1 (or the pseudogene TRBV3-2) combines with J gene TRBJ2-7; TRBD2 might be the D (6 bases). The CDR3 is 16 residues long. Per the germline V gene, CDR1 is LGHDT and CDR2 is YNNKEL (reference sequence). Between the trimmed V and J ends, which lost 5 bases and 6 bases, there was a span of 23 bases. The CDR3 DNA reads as TGTGCCAGCAGCGTCCTGGGCTTGGGGGGAGTGGGCGAGCAGTACTTC. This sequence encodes CASSVLGLGGVGEQYF.

The CDR3 spells CASSPRGARPSYEQYF. Here the CDR3 DNA reads TGTGCCAGTAGCCCCCGGGGAGCGCGTCCCTCCTACGAGCAGTACTTC. This chain connects TRBV19 to TRBJ2-7; a possible D gene is TRBD2 (5 bases). CDR3 size: 16 residues. CDR1 LNHDA and CDR2 SQIVND come from the germline V gene (reference sequence). The V and J ends lost 6 bases and 0 bases respectively, with 18 bases between them.

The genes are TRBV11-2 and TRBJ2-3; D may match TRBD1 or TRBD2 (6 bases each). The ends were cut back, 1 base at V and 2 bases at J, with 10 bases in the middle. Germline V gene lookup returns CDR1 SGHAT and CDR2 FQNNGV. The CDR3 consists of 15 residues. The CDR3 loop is CASSLGGTNTDTQYF. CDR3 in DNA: TGTGCCAGCAGCTTAGGCGGGACAAACACAGATACGCAGTATTTT.